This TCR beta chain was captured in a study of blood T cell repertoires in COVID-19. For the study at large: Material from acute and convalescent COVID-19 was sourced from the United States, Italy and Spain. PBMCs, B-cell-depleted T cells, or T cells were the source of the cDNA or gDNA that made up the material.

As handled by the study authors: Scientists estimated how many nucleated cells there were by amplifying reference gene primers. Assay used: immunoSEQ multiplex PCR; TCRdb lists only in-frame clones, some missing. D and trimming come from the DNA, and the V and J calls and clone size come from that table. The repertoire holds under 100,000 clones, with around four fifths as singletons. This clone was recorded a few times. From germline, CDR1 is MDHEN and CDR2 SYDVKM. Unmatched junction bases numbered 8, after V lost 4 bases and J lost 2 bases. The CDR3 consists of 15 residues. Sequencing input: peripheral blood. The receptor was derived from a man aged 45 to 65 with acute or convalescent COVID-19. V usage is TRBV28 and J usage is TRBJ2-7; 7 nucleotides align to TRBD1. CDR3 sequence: CASSSTGVFTYEQYF. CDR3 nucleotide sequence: TGTGCCAGCAGTTCAACAGGGGTCTTTACCTACGAGCAGTACTTC.